This T cell receptor (beta chain) was profiled in a study of blood T cell repertoires in COVID-19. The trim removed 5 bases at V and 4 bases at J, leaving 10 bases unmatched. Looked up from germline, CDR1 is SGHVS and CDR2 is FQNEAQ. CDR3 length equals 15 residues. This table comes from immunoSEQ multiplex PCR, and its TCRdb copy is limited to in-frame clones, with some not included. Of over 200,000 clones listed, approximately 90% are singletons. This chain uses TRBV7-8 with TRBJ1-2; 7 bases agree with TRBD1. Sequencing was performed on PBMCs or T cells enriched from blood (not recorded which). This TCR was recovered from a man between 18 and 35 years old who had recovered from COVID-19. The CDR3 region is CASSLGTEGFYGYTF. CDR3 nucleotide sequence: TGTGCCAGCAGCCTCGGGACAGAGGGCTTCTATGGCTACACCTTC. The variable domain in full, with the rest retrieved from reference TRBV7-8 and TRBJ1-2, is GAGVSQSPRYKVAKRGQDVALRCDPISGHVSLFWYQQALGQGPEFLTYFQNEAQLDKSGLPSDRFFAERPEGSVSTLKIQRTQQEDSAVYLCASSLGTEGFYGYTFGSGTRLTVV.